The present T cell receptor beta chain was sequenced within a study of cytomegalovirus exposure and HLA in healthy donors. Study-wide findings and caveats: Cytomegalovirus status, reportedly, was diagnosed with high specificity and sensitivity by the classifier. Later analysis demonstrated an association between a missense DCLRE1C variant and TCR beta V- and J-gene trimming.

Germline lookup yields CDR1 MDHEN and CDR2 SYDVKM. This CDR3 region has 17 residues. Trimming removed 5 bases from V and 9 bases from J; junction bases left unmatched: 11. A note on this clone: Its antigen remains unknown.

Each donor was healthy, and each was a bone marrow donor. PCR amplification relied on 60 Vbeta primers (plus 13 Jbeta primers). Clones were read by immunoSEQ multiplex PCR, and TCRdb kept only the in-frame ones, dropping some. Here the sample table reports approximately 110,000 clones. This sequence was found in a young man in good health and CMV-seronegative. Sequencing was done on a sample of PBMCs. The chain has TRBV28 and TRBJ2-1, with 15 nucleotides matching TRBD2. As DNA, the CDR3 is TGTGCCAGCAGTGTCAACCCCGGGACTAGCGGGAGGAGTGAGCAGTTCTTC. Its protein product is CASSVNPGTSGRSEQFF.